This T cell receptor (beta chain) was profiled in a study of blood T cell repertoires in COVID-19 (dated by TCRdb to the early 2020s). With regard to the full study: The collaborator samples originated in the United States, Italy and Spain and spanned the acute and convalescent phases of COVID-19. Sample metadata almost always included a de-identified subject ID, COVID-19 status, age in years and sex. The material from the prospective study consisted of cDNA or gDNA derived from T cells, B-cell-depleted T cells, or PBMCs. HLA class I and class II types, where available, came from metadata supplied by the sample provider rather than from assay-based typing. The repertoires were released in a freely available public database meant as a resource for research on the immune response to SARS-CoV-2. The samples were drawn from the first 160 participants of the ongoing ImmuneRACE study and from more than 1,000 subjects provided by 6 global collaborators. Subjects who had been exposed to COVID-19, were actively infected with it, or had recovered from it provided the deeply sampled blood TCRbeta repertoires that made up the dataset. Findings and caveats that apply to the study as a whole: The amount of clinical and demographic metadata varied by source and participant and was provided uncurated.

With regard to this clone: What antigen it recognizes has not been identified. The sample holds no much larger clone one base away, and base qualities are not on file.

One collaborating source in Seattle enrolled patients during active infection and followed them longitudinally through the course of disease. Whole blood was collected in K2EDTA tubes by collaborating institutions according to the institutions' own protocols. Collaborator samples were shipped for TCRbeta analysis as frozen whole blood, isolated PBMCs, or DNA extracted from either sample type. TCRbeta CDR3 regions were amplified from genomic DNA using the immunoSEQ Assay, a bias-controlled multiplex PCR. On the study's bioinformatics: The number of nucleated cells in each sample was estimated by amplification of reference gene primers within the assay. To quantify the absolute abundance of each unique TCRbeta CDR3 rearrangement, sequence reads were collapsed and filtered. For each sample, productive Simpson clonality was calculated by taking the square root of Simpson's diversity index across productive rearrangements. TCRdb re-hosts the immuneACCESS table, in-frame sequences only. Its copies lack some clones; in the studies checked, an unresolved V gene accounts for under half of them, and the cause for the rest is not known. V, J and clone size are taken as reported in that table, and D and trimming were inferred from the DNA itself. In this sample the table shows approximately 330,000 clones, about 87% of which occur a single time. The top ten constitute roughly a tenth of the sample.

V and J lose 0 bases and 3 bases, and a span of 6 bases separates them. The CDR1 and CDR2 encoded by the germline V gene are SGHRS and YFSETQ. The CDR3 measures 14 amino acids from cysteine to phenylalanine. Of all the DNA, just the CDR3 is kept, 42 bases in frame from base 1. The TCR sequence derives from a man aged 25 to 45 with COVID-19, enrolled during active disease. Material: peripheral blood. The rearranged segments are TRBV5-1 and TRBJ1-4, with TRBD1 perhaps the D gene, on 5 matching bases. The CDR3 sequence is CASSLVGPNEKLFF. The DNA sequence is given as TGCGCCAGCAGCTTGGTGGGGCCTAATGAAAAACTGTTTTTT.